Sequencing of this T cell receptor (beta chain) was carried out in a study of T cell responses to AZD1222 COVID-19 vaccine (dated by TCRdb to about 2021). A note on the overall study: AZD1222 recipients given second doses at about 4 weeks or at about 12 weeks were pooled, since spike-specific TCR depth and breadth were not found to differ between the two schedules. A total of 233 trial participants underwent TCR sequencing, of whom 207 had received two doses of AZD1222 and about 25 had received two doses of the MenACWY control vaccine. Trial participants were enrolled into age subgroups of 18-55, 56-69 and 70-plus years, which contained about 150, 28 and 57 TCR-sequenced participants, respectively.

Explained via the paper, the time point label denotes: baseline before first vaccination. Samples from vaccinated people were obtained from the UK trials COV001 and COV002, which included a single-blind randomized controlled phase 2/3 trial of AZD1222 (ChAdOx1 nCoV-19) in healthy adults. For TCRbeta chain sequencing, PBMC samples from trial participants were taken at day 0 and at day 28 after the second dose. Results and caveats for the whole study, not just this receptor: After two AZD1222 doses, both the breadth and the depth of spike-specific TCRs were significantly higher than at day 0 and than in MenACWY recipients. In the small 56-69-year group, the increase in depth fell short of significance, most likely because of low power. Because no day 14 peak-response samples were available, repertoires were characterized only after the peak T cell response. Most participants were white British and females outnumbered males, and the authors suggested that clonal diversity may have been underestimated. Reportedly, almost half of the unique spike-specific TCRs recognized epitopes lying outside the regions that are mutated in the B.1.351 and B.1.1.7 variants. Conclusions about previously exposed vaccinees are limited, since just six AZD1222 recipients were seropositive for SARS-CoV-2 at baseline. CD4 TCRs associated with the vaccine covered the entire spike protein, and the dominant responses were in regions 160-218 and 743-854.

The CDR3 regions of human TCRbeta chains were analyzed by immunosequencing. Per the source publication's procedure: Repertoire TCRs were checked for matches against a reference library of SARS-CoV-2-specific TCRs that had been generated using the MIRA antigen-specificity platform. Breadth was defined as the fraction of unique TCRs that were SARS-CoV-2-associated. Depth was defined as the fraction of total T cells that were SARS-CoV-2-associated. Each spike-specific TCR was assigned to its reactive spike region and to a CD4 or CD8 class using the MIRA data. Log10-transformed breadth and depth values were compared by one-way ANOVA with Sidak's multiple comparisons tests. Imported from immuneACCESS, the table was reduced by TCRdb to in-frame sequences with V and J called. These copies leave out some clones; in studies compared against another copy, an unresolved V gene accounts for under half, and the cause of the remainder is not known. The V and J calls and the clone size are those of that table, but D and trimming were determined from the DNA. Here the sample has about 150,000 clones; around 87% occur a single time. The ten most abundant clones make up about 3% of the sample.

The CDR1 and CDR2 encoded by the germline V gene (reference sequence) are LNHDA and SQIVND. The CDR3, cysteine through phenylalanine, is 17 amino acids long. The retained sequence is limited to the CDR3, 51 bases, with the frame set at the first base. Trimming takes 3 bases off V and 9 bases off J; junction bases not matched to a gene: 13. On this clone: Its antigen is unknown. No base qualities exist here, and no much larger clone lies one base off it.

The sequences come from peripheral blood, collected on day 0 of AZD1222 vaccination. This TCR was sampled from an adult in good health. This chain is built from TRBV19 and TRBJ2-1, and 11 junctional nucleotides match TRBD2. The DNA sequence reads TGTGCCAGTAGTATCGGTAGCGGGAGGGCCGGGGTCGGTGAGCAGTTCTTC. Translated, it reads CASSIGSGRAGVGEQFF.